This TCR beta chain was sequenced in a study of T cell responses to AZD1222 COVID-19 vaccine. Notes on the study in general: Spike-specific TCR breadth rose after two AZD1222 doses, and depth rose as well.

Assay used: immunoSEQ multiplex PCR; TCRdb lists only in-frame clones, some missing. Among about 100,000 clones listed, about 94% were seen once. Germline loops: CDR1 SGHRS, CDR2 YFSETQ. Between the trimmed V and J ends, which lost 2 bases and 2 bases, there was a span of 15 bases. The CDR3 length is 16 residues. This clone showed up just a few times. What it binds is unknown. This sample comprised peripheral blood, obtained on day 0 of AZD1222 vaccination. V usage is TRBV5-1 and J usage is TRBJ2-3; D perhaps matches TRBD1 (7 bases). The source is an adult in good health. The CDR3 protein is CASSFLRDSYTDTQYF. The CDR3 DNA follows: TGCGCCAGCAGCTTCCTGCGGGACAGCTACACAGATACGCAGTATTTT.